This T cell receptor (beta chain) emerged from a study of blood T cell repertoires in COVID-19. Libraries were prepared by immunoSEQ multiplex PCR; TCRdb keeps only in-frame clonotypes and omits some of them. Of about 240,000 clones listed, about 83% are singletons. The CDR3 sequence is 14 residues long. V lost 4 bases to trimming and J lost 1 base, with 9 bases between them. Germline loops: CDR1 SGHKS, CDR2 YYEKEE (reference sequence). Sequenced sample: peripheral blood. This sequence joins TRBV5-5 and TRBJ2-1, with TRBD2 as a possible D gene (6 bases). This clonotype was sampled from a man older than 75 with acute or convalescent COVID-19. The CDR3 region is CASSRDWSYNEQFF. CDR3 DNA sequence: TGTGCCAGCAGCAGGGACTGGTCCTACAATGAGCAGTTCTTC.